These 21 T cell receptor beta chains were all obtained from the same sample, sequenced in a study of blood T cells in healthy people across ages. Primed by a sample-barcoded 5' primer and a J-beta primer mix, a second PCR proceeded for about 6 to 12 cycles. From the 5' RACE reads, TCRdb called clonotypes with MiXCR, one entry per CDR3 protein. The data contain 500,000 to 700,000 distinct CDR3 sequences, about 30% of them singletons. Sequenced: blood. Receptor source: an elderly woman in good health.

This clonotype was detected ten times or more. The chain combines TRBV6-5 with TRBJ2-7; perhaps D is TRBD1 or TRBD2 (5 bases each). The germline V gene encodes CDR1 MNHEY and CDR2 SVGAGI. The V end was cut by 5 bases, the J end by 2 bases, with 16 bases between. This CDR3 contains 15 residues. The DNA for the CDR3 is TGTGCCAGCAGTAGATCCCGGGACGGGACCTACGAGCAGTACTTC. Its protein is CASSRSRDGTYEQYF.

V usage is TRBV7-2 and J usage is TRBJ1-1, with 10 positions matching TRBD1. The germline CDR1 and CDR2 sequences are SGHTA and FQGNSA. Unmatched junction bases numbered 4, after V lost 4 bases and J lost 5 bases. The CDR3 has 14 amino acids. DNA for the CDR3: TGTGCCAGCAGCTCGACAGGGGGCAGGACTGAAGCTTTCTTT. Translation: CASSSTGGRTEAFF. Using reference TRBV7-2 and TRBJ1-1 for the parts outside the CDR3, the full variable domain is GAGVSQSPSNKVTEKGKDVELRCDPISGHTALYWYRQSLGQGLEFLIYFQGNSAPDKSGLPSDRFSAERTGGSVSTLTIQRTQQEDSAVYLCASSSTGGRTEAFFGQGTRLTVV.

A few counts support this clonotype. Being one base from a much bigger clone, this may be a read error. This chain joins TRBV20-1 and TRBJ2-1; D is unresolved. V was shortened by 1 base and J by 0 bases, with 10 bases between the two germline ends. Germline CDR1 is DFQATT and CDR2 is SNEGSKA (reference sequence). The CDR3 is 15 residues long. Here the CDR3 DNA reads TGCAGTGCTAGAGTCGCTCCGAACTCCTACAATGAGCAGTTCTTC. It yields the protein CSARVAPNSYNEQFF.

There are a few counts of this clonotype. The DNA of the CDR3 is TGCGCCAGCAGCTTAGGGTCGGCCGGCTCCGAGCAGTACTTC. It is translated as CASSLGSAGSEQYF. The rearrangement joins TRBV5-1 to TRBJ2-7; no clear D. The V gene lost 2 bases and the J gene lost 6 bases, with 15 bases spanning the gap. This CDR3 has 14 amino acids. From germline, CDR1 is SGHRS and CDR2 YFSETQ.

V and J are TRBV9 and TRBJ1-1, with D possibly matching TRBD1 (6 bases). CDR1 and CDR2 (germline): SGDLS, YYNGEE. The V end was cut by 3 bases, the J end by 3 bases, with 18 bases between. The CDR3 extends over 16 amino acids. CDR3 coding DNA: TGTGCCAGCAGCGGCCGGGGAGGGGGTTGGGACACTGAAGCTTTCTTT. Its protein is CASSGRGGGWDTEAFF.

Of note for this clonotype: This could be a read error, since a much larger clone is one nucleotide away. The chain joins TRBV12-3 or TRBV12-4 to TRBJ2-5; D perhaps matches TRBD1 (6 bases). With the DNA end fitting TRBJ2-7 better, the J assignment may be wrong. The length of the CDR3 is 13 residues. The DNA for the CDR3 is TGTGCCAGCAGAAGGACAGTGCGGCACGAGCAGTACTTC. It specifies CASRRTVRHEQYF.

This clonotype was seen at least ten times. The gene calls are TRBV4-2 and TRBJ2-1; 9 nucleotides align to TRBD1. Germline V gene sequence: CDR1 LGHNA, CDR2 YNFKEQ. Trimming at V came to 7 bases and at J to 3 bases, leaving 4 bases not matched to a gene. This CDR3 spans 14 amino acids. In DNA form, the CDR3 reads TGTGCCAGCACCTCGACAGGGGGCTACAATGAGCAGTTCTTC. Its translation is CASTSTGGYNEQFF.

This clonotype was observed a handful of times. A read error is possible here, since a much larger clone lies one base away. The chain uses TRBV5-1 and TRBJ2-1, with D maybe TRBD2 (7 bases). V lost 2 bases to trimming and J lost 12 bases, with 18 bases between them. CDR3 length equals 14 residues. In germline, CDR1 is SGHRS, CDR2 YFSETQ. The CDR3 loop reads CASSFGGQRDGQFF. Written as DNA, the CDR3 is TGCGCCAGCAGCTTCGGCGGACAGCGGGATGGGCAGTTCTTC.

This sequence joins TRBV30 and TRBJ1-5; D is unresolved. The CDR3 is made up of 13 amino acids. The germline V gene has CDR1 GTSNPN and CDR2 SVGIG (reference sequence). Trimming removed 5 bases at V and 2 bases at J, with 10 bases between. For the CDR3, the DNA is TGTGCCTGGGCCCTGCGGGGCAATCAGCCCCAGCATTTT. Its protein product is CAWALRGNQPQHF.

This clonotype was counted ten times or more. This chain uses TRBV3-1 with TRBJ2-1; D tentatively fits TRBD1 or TRBD2 (6 bases each). The V gene's germline CDR1 is LGHDT and CDR2 YNNKEL (reference sequence). Trimming shortened V by 4 bases and J by 5 bases, and 21 bases separated the two germline ends. The CDR3 is 17 amino acids. The CDR3 region is CASSRRRLGGLDNEQFF. The CDR3 DNA is TGTGCCAGCAGCCGCCGGAGACTGGGGGGCTTGGACAATGAGCAGTTCTTC.

In its sample, this clonotype was seen many times. The rearrangement uses TRBV20-1 and TRBJ1-5; 7 bases agree with TRBD1. The CDR3 has 15 amino acids. With V trimmed by 3 bases and J by 6 bases, 11 bases remained unmatched. CDR1 is DFQATT, CDR2 SNEGSKA, per germline (reference sequence). The chain's CDR3 is CSASPVSGGVQPQHF. In DNA form, the CDR3 reads TGCAGTGCTAGTCCGGTATCAGGGGGAGTTCAGCCCCAGCATTTT.

The chain recombines TRBV4-2 with TRBJ2-6; no firm D call. The CDR3 is 16 residues long. V was pared by 0 bases and J by 1 base, with 7 bases between. Germline CDR1 is LGHNA and CDR2 is YNFKEQ. The CDR3 protein is CASSQEEDSGANVLTF. The CDR3 bases are TGTGCCAGCAGCCAAGAAGAGGATTCTGGGGCCAACGTCCTGACTTTC.

This clonotype was found many times. This chain links TRBV4-3 with TRBJ2-1; 13 bases fit TRBD2. This CDR3 has 17 amino acids. Germline lookup yields CDR1 LGHNA and CDR2 YSLEER. The V gene end was trimmed by 0 bases and the J gene end by 7 bases; junction bases not matched to a gene: 6. Written as DNA, the CDR3 is TGCGCCAGCAGCCAAGATGAGGGACTAGCGGGGATGAATGAGCAGTTCTTC. It is translated as CASSQDEGLAGMNEQFF.

Comment on this clonotype: This could be a read error, since a much larger clone is one nucleotide away. The gene calls are TRBV20-1 and TRBJ2-7; 11 bases map to TRBD2. This CDR3 region has 15 residues. In germline, CDR1 is DFQATT, CDR2 SNEGSKA (reference sequence). V lost 0 bases, J lost 9 bases, and 10 bases stayed unmatched. CDR3 protein: CSARDRLAGGRGQYF. The CDR3 DNA reads TGCAGTGCTAGAGATCGCCTAGCGGGGGGAAGGGGGCAGTACTTC.

There are many counts of this clonotype. The J gene is TRBJ1-2, the V gene TRBV3-1; D gene uncertain. The CDR3 length is 16 residues. Per the germline V gene, CDR1 is LGHDT and CDR2 is YNNKEL (reference sequence). With 0 bases removed from V and 2 bases from J, the gap between germline ends came to 13 bases. CDR3 coding DNA: TGTGCCAGCAGCCAAGAAGGAGGAGCAGAGAACTATGGCTACACCTTC. Its translation is CASSQEGGAENYGYTF.

This clonotype was detected many times. The J gene is TRBJ2-7, the V gene TRBV6-5; TRBD1 matches 10 bases. Germline V gene lookup returns CDR1 MNHEY and CDR2 SVGAGI. The length of the CDR3 is 14 residues. V dropped 6 bases and J dropped 4; count of bases not matched to a gene: 6. The CDR3 nucleotides are TGTGCCAGCAGGAATCCGGGACAGGGGTACGAGCAGTACTTC. Its protein is CASRNPGQGYEQYF.

There are a few counts of this clonotype. Since a much larger clone is just one base distant, this may be a read error. The chain joins TRBV4-1 to TRBJ2-7; no firm D call. Germline-derived CDR1 and CDR2 are MGHRA and YSYEKL. The CDR3 has 15 residues. This CDR3 is CASSQVVGQAYERYF. The CDR3 bases are TGCGCCAGCAGCCAAGTAGTAGGGCAGGCCTACGAGCGGTACTTC.

Ten or more counts support this clonotype. This sequence joins TRBV14 and TRBJ2-1, with D unresolved. With 0 bases removed from V and 7 bases from J, the gap between germline ends came to 10 bases. Germline CDR1 is SGHDN and CDR2 is FVKESK. This CDR3 is built from 14 residues. CDR3 protein: CASSQDGPRNEQFF. The DNA for the CDR3 is TGTGCCAGCAGCCAAGATGGTCCACGGAATGAGCAGTTCTTC.

The CDR3 region is CASSSLRGTGLNQPQHF. The CDR3 bases are TGTGCCAGCAGCTCTTTACGTGGGACAGGACTCAATCAGCCCCAGCATTTT. This chain joins TRBV7-8 and TRBJ1-5; 8 bases align to TRBD1. The CDR3 contains 17 residues. Unmatched junction bases numbered 11, after V lost 4 bases and J lost 3 bases. Germline CDR1 SGHVS, CDR2 FQNEAQ. The entire variable domain, with the rest obtained from reference TRBV7-8 and TRBJ1-5, is as follows: GAGVSQSPRYKVAKRGQDVALRCDPISGHVSLFWYQQALGQGPEFLTYFQNEAQLDKSGLPSDRFFAERPEGSVSTLKIQRTQQEDSAVYLCASSSLRGTGLNQPQHFGDGTRLSIL.

As regards this clonotype: This may be a read error, as it is one base from a much larger clone. The CDR3 spells CACIPEGVGYGYTF. The CDR3 DNA reads TGTGCCTGTATCCCCGAGGGGGTAGGGTATGGCTACACCTTC. The J gene is TRBJ1-2, the V gene TRBV19; weak D call: TRBD1 (6 bases). Germline V lookup: CDR1 LNHDA, CDR2 SQIVND (reference sequence). The CDR3 totals 14 residues. V dropped 11 bases and J dropped 5 bases, with 21 bases sitting between them.

The CDR3 DNA follows: TGCAGCGTGTTTGCACCGGGACGGTCGAGCGATGAGCAGTTCTTC. It yields the protein CSVFAPGRSSDEQFF. This chain uses TRBV29-1 with TRBJ2-1, with D tentatively TRBD1 or TRBD2 (5 bases each). The CDR3 runs to 15 residues. V shed 6 bases and J shed 8 bases, with 23 bases lying between them. Germline V CDR1 and CDR2: SQVTM, ANQGSEA.